The source of this TCR beta chain is a study of a mutant IDH1 vaccine in newly diagnosed glioma. Overall study context: An approximately 62% male, approximately 38% female split and a mean age of around 37 years characterized treated patients. Patients had received radiotherapy, temozolomide, or both previously, most receiving both.

Sample time point: baseline, week 1 (first vaccination visit). Treatment described: pre-vaccination baseline after standard-of-care therapy. New IDH1-mutant, ATRX-lost WHO grade 3 or 4 astrocytomas occurred in donors. The CDR3 loop spans 13 amino acids. Germline V CDR1 and CDR2: SNHLY, FYNNEI. The ends were cut back, 4 bases at V and 2 bases at J, with 5 bases in the middle. Only in-frame clones appear in the TCRdb table, and some are missing; sequencing was by immunoSEQ multiplex PCR. The sample holds roughly 34,000 clones; approximately 80% are singletons and the top ten take around 9.5%. The rearrangement joins TRBV2 to TRBJ2-2, with D perhaps given as TRBD1 or TRBD2 (5 bases each). The sequencing used peripheral blood mononuclear cells (PBMCs), collected from a glioma patient treated with radiotherapy, temozolomide or both. The receptor was derived from a middle-aged man with glioma. Some clones in this sample may be carry-over from other donors' samples. CDR3 bases: TGTGCCAGCAGTGGGGACAACACCGGGGAGCTGTTTTTT. This encodes CASSGDNTGELFF.